The 23 T cell receptor beta chains presented below share a single source sample, sequenced in a study of blood T cell repertoires in COVID-19. Libraries were prepared by immunoSEQ multiplex PCR; TCRdb keeps only in-frame clonotypes and omits some of them. The sample holds around 330,000 clones, roughly 87% seen once. The specimen was PBMCs or T cells enriched from blood (not recorded which). These receptors all stem from a woman between 18 and 29 years old who had recovered from COVID-19.

The chain uses TRBV9 and TRBJ1-1; TRBD1 agrees at 8 bases. The CDR3 extends over 12 amino acids. CDR1 is SGDLS and CDR2 is YYNGEE in the germline V gene. Losses at the gene ends were 3 bases for V and 8 bases for J; bases not matched to a gene: 3. CDR3 region: CASSAGTGEAFF. In DNA form, the CDR3 reads TGTGCCAGCAGCGCGGGGACAGGAGAAGCTTTCTTT.

The gene calls are TRBV4-3 and TRBJ1-1; 7 nucleotides line up with TRBD1. Trimming removed 3 bases from V and 7 bases from J; junction bases left unmatched: 14. CDR3 length: 16 residues. Germline loops: CDR1 LGHNA, CDR2 YSLEER. The CDR3 sequence: CASSQKRASGTVEAFF. The CDR3, as DNA: TGCGCCAGCAGCCAGAAGAGGGCATCCGGGACAGTTGAAGCTTTCTTT.

This clone has only one observation. The V call is TRBV7-9, the J call TRBJ1-5; D may be TRBD1 (5 bases). Germline V lookup: CDR1 SEHNR, CDR2 FQNEAQ (reference sequence). V was trimmed by 5 bases and J by 6 bases, leaving 17 bases between them. CDR3 length: 15 amino acids. CDR3 DNA sequence: TGTGCCAGCAGCCCCGGAGGGGATAGGTCTCAGCCCCAGCATTTT. Its translation: CASSPGGDRSQPQHF.

The CDR3 coding sequence is TGCGCCAGCAGTCAATGTTCCGGGACAGGGGGCCACAATAATTCACCCCTCCACTTT. Encoded protein: CASSQCSGTGGHNNSPLHF. The chain employs TRBV23-1 and TRBJ1-6; TRBD1 agrees at 12 bases. TRBV23-1 is an ORF; its function is uncertain. CDR3 length: 19 residues. Trimming cost V 1 base and J 5 bases; bases outside gene matches: 9.

This chain connects TRBV11-3 to TRBJ1-1; the D gene is possibly TRBD1 (5 bases). V lost 3 bases, J lost 4 bases, and 9 bases lay in between. This CDR3 contains 13 residues. Germline V CDR1 and CDR2: SGHNT, YENEEA. The CDR3 region has the DNA TGTGCCAGCAGCTTCGGGGGGGGCACTGAAGCTTTCTTT. Amino acid sequence: CASSFGGGTEAFF.

This chain links TRBV14 with TRBJ2-3; no clear D gene. V was clipped by 2 bases and J by 6 bases, with 12 bases between them. Germline V lookup: CDR1 SGHDN, CDR2 FVKESK. CDR3 length equals 14 residues. CDR3 loop: CASSQFAFQDTQYF. Here the CDR3 DNA reads TGTGCCAGCAGCCAATTTGCCTTCCAGGATACGCAGTATTTT.

This rearrangement joins TRBV9 to TRBJ2-5; 13 positions match TRBD2. Germline assignment: CDR1 SGDLS and CDR2 YYNGEE. V shed 1 base and J 4 bases; nucleotides not matched to a gene: 13. The CDR3 contains 19 residues. CDR3: CASSVQGTSGIPSGETQYF. CDR3 sequence (DNA): TGTGCCAGCAGCGTACAGGGGACTAGCGGGATACCCTCGGGAGAGACCCAGTACTTC.

The rearrangement links TRBV30 to TRBJ2-1; TRBD1 might be the D (7 bases). The CDR3 length is 17 residues. Trimming left V 5 bases short and J 2 bases short, with 22 bases between. From germline, CDR1 is GTSNPN and CDR2 SVGIG (reference sequence). The CDR3 DNA follows: TGTGCCTGGGCCGGACAGGTAGAATGGAGGGCCTACAATGAGCAGTTCTTC. It translates to CAWAGQVEWRAYNEQFF.

V usage is TRBV6-2 or TRBV6-3 and J usage is TRBJ2-2; 8 bases map to TRBD2. J lost 1 base, V lost 2 bases, and 6 bases had no gene match. The CDR3 is made up of 17 amino acids. CDR1 is MNHEY and CDR2 is SVGEGT in the germline V gene. CDR3 coding DNA: TGTGCCAGCAGTTACCCTACTAGCGGAAGGAACACCGGGGAGCTGTTTTTT. This codes for CASSYPTSGRNTGELFF.

In its sample, this clone was seen once. V gene TRBV20-1 combines with J gene TRBJ2-7; weak D call: TRBD2 (5 bases). Germline lookup yields CDR1 DFQATT and CDR2 SNEGSKA (reference sequence). The CDR3 length is 11 residues. The V end lost 4 bases, the J end lost 12 bases, and 16 bases lay between the germline ends. The CDR3 spells CSAIPRAGLYF. CDR3 in DNA: TGCAGTGCTATCCCCCGGGCGGGCTTGTACTTC.

J is TRBJ2-7 and V is TRBV1; the table's TRBD2 call for D was not verified on the DNA. TRBV1 is classified as a pseudogene. This CDR3 region has 14 residues. The CDR3 spells CTSSQRAGGDEQYF. CDR3 bases: TGCACCAGCAGCCAAAGAGCGGGAGGGGACGAGCAGTACTTC.

Of note for this clone: The sample has other DNA sequences that encode this CDR3 too. The CDR3 coding sequence is TGTGCCAGCAGCGTAGCTGGCGGGAGCTACAATGAGCAGTTCTTC. Translation: CASSVAGGSYNEQFF. The J gene is TRBJ2-1, the V gene TRBV9; TRBD2 matches 7 bases. This CDR3 contains 15 residues. V trimming: 0 bases; J trimming: 3 bases; junction bases outside the gene matches: 3. The germline V gene encodes CDR1 SGDLS and CDR2 YYNGEE.

The chain links TRBV10-3 to TRBJ1-1; no clear D. Germline loops: CDR1 ENHRY, CDR2 SYGVKD. The V gene lost 3 bases and the J gene lost 1 base, with 9 bases spanning the gap. This CDR3 spans 14 amino acids. CDR3 DNA sequence: TGTGCCATCAGTGATCAAACAGAGAACACTGAAGCTTTCTTT. Amino acids: CAISDQTENTEAFF.

The V and J genes are TRBV20-1 and TRBJ2-7, with 9 bases matching TRBD1. V lost 3 bases to trimming and J lost 1 base; unmatched junction nucleotides: 4. The CDR3 runs 14 residues. The germline gives CDR1 DFQATT, CDR2 SNEGSKA (reference sequence). The CDR3 DNA follows: TGCAGTGCTAGTGTAGGACAGGGGTCCTACGAGCAGTACTTC. Translation gives CSASVGQGSYEQYF.

A single count supports this clone. The CDR3 sequence: CASSPKSTSTDTQYF. The CDR3 DNA is TGTGCCAGCTCACCCAAATCTACTAGCACAGATACGCAGTATTTT. The chain has TRBV18 and TRBJ2-3; D uncertain. Germline V gives CDR1 KGHSH, CDR2 LQKENI. The ends were cut back, 3 bases at V and 0 bases at J, with 10 bases in the middle. The CDR3 length is 15 residues.

This rearrangement joins TRBV13 to TRBJ1-3, with D tentatively TRBD1 (5 bases). The germline CDR1 and CDR2 sequences are PRHDT and FYEKMQ (reference sequence). V lost 8 bases and J 3 bases, leaving 20 bases between the germline ends. The CDR3 loop spans 16 amino acids. The CDR3 DNA sequence: TGTGCCAGCGGACGGAGGGGTCTTGGCGTTGGAAACACCATATATTTT. Translated, it gives CASGRRGLGVGNTIYF. Drawing the rest from reference TRBV13 and TRBJ1-3, the complete variable domain is AAGVIQSPRHLIKEKRETATLKCYPIPRHDTVYWYQQGPGQDPQFLISFYEKMQSDKGSIPDRFSAQQFSDYHSELNMSSLELGDSALYFCASGRRGLGVGNTIYFGEGSWLTVV.

DNA of the CDR3: TGTGCCAGCAGTGATGGGAGACAGGGAAATTCACCCCTCCACTTT. Translated: CASSDGRQGNSPLHF. The chain combines TRBV6-1 with TRBJ1-6, with TRBD1 identical over 7 bases. This CDR3 is built from 15 residues. Trimming cost V 3 bases and J 7 bases; bases outside gene matches: 6. From germline, CDR1 is MNHNS and CDR2 SASEGT.

This chain uses TRBV19 with TRBJ2-7, with 8 bases aligning to TRBD1. Trimming cost V 1 base and J 4 bases; bases outside gene matches: 3. CDR3 length equals 14 residues. Germline CDR1 LNHDA, CDR2 SQIVND (reference sequence). The CDR3 coding sequence is TGTGCCAGTAGTATAGGGACAGGGACATACGAGCAGTACTTC. This encodes CASSIGTGTYEQYF. Together with reference TRBV19 and TRBJ2-7, the CDR3 gives the full variable domain: DGGITQSPKYLFRKEGQNVTLSCEQNLNHDAMYWYRQDPGQGLRLIYYSQIVNDFQKGDIAEGYSVSREKKESFPLTVTSAQKNPTAFYLCASSIGTGTYEQYFGPGTRLTVT.

The rearrangement joins TRBV30 to TRBJ1-5; D ambiguous. With 5 bases removed from V and 0 bases from J, the gap between germline ends came to 5 bases. Germline CDR1 is GTSNPN and CDR2 is SVGIG (reference sequence). The CDR3 is 12 amino acids. The CDR3 DNA sequence: TGTGCCTGGGGTTATAGCAATCAGCCCCAGCATTTT. It encodes CAWGYSNQPQHF.

This chain links TRBV6-5 with TRBJ1-3, with D unclear. The CDR3 has 11 amino acids. Per germline, CDR1 MNHEY and CDR2 SVGAGI. V lost 7 bases, J lost 4 bases, and 5 bases lay in between. The CDR3 loop reads CASKAGNTIYF. CDR3 nucleotides: TGTGCCAGCAAAGCGGGAAACACCATATATTTT.

The CDR3 spells CASSEAVGGAFF. CDR3 coding DNA: TGTGCCAGCAGTGAAGCGGTCGGGGGGGCTTTCTTT. The chain joins TRBV2 to TRBJ1-1; the D gene is possibly TRBD1 (5 bases). The CDR3 is made up of 12 amino acids. Trimming shortened V by 0 bases and J by 11 bases, and 10 bases separated the two germline ends. CDR1 is SNHLY, CDR2 FYNNEI, per germline.

The chain couples TRBV15 to TRBJ1-5; D unclear. Trimming cost V 0 bases and J 7 bases, with 16 bases left between them. CDR3 size: 16 residues. Germline V CDR1 and CDR2: LNHNV, YYDKDF (reference sequence). CDR3 loop: CATSRDGGGPDQPQHF. CDR3 nucleotides: TGTGCCACCAGCAGAGATGGTGGAGGTCCGGACCAGCCCCAGCATTTT.

V and J are TRBV6-6 and TRBJ2-7; no clear D. The length of the CDR3 is 13 residues. Trimming took 8 bases from V and 0 from J, leaving 11 bases between them. The germline V gene encodes CDR1 MNHNY and CDR2 SVGAGI (reference sequence). The CDR3 sequence is CASLKQTSYEQYF. The CDR3 bases are TGTGCCAGCCTTAAACAGACCTCCTACGAGCAGTACTTC.